This T cell receptor beta chain stems from a study of post-analysis software for immune sequencing data. Study information: Secondary progressive, relapsing-remitting and progressive-relapsing multiple sclerosis were among the included disease courses.

V shed 5 bases and J 1 base; nucleotides not matched to a gene: 6. Germline V lookup: CDR1 DFQATT, CDR2 SNEGSKA (reference sequence). The CDR3 contains 14 residues. Study observations and caveats: When patients were compared with controls, five TRBV segments were more frequent, TRBV5-6, TRBV5-1 and TRBV20-1 among them. Controls significantly exceeded multiple sclerosis patients in normalized Chao1 diversity. Clustering by F measure revealed strong co-clustering among samples prepared together in one batch.

With regard to this clonotype: Its specificity is unknown.

The authors incorporated unique molecular identifiers into the TCR beta cDNA libraries. From around 0.96 to 9.9 million T cells, roughly 530,000 cDNA molecules were obtained. Each CDR3 protein is one row after TCRdb ran MiXCR on the PCR reads. The sample carries a few hundred thousand distinct CDR3 sequences, about a third recorded once. The rearrangement uses TRBV20-1 and TRBJ2-3; 7 bases agree with TRBD2. Input material: blood. The clonotype was recovered from a girl between 10 and 17 years old with multiple sclerosis. The CDR3 bases are TGCAGTGCTTTGACTAGCAAGGGCACAGATACGCAGTATTTT. As protein: CSALTSKGTDTQYF.